This entry lists 20 T cell receptor beta chains sequenced from one sample in a study of cytotoxic CD8 clonotypes in ibrutinib-treated CLL (dated by TCRdb to the early 2020s). The time point label of this sample denotes: roughly 2 years on ibrutinib. The method behind the library was the immunoSEQ multiplex PCR assay. TCRdb re-hosts the immuneACCESS table, in-frame sequences only. Its copies lack some clones; in the studies checked, an unresolved V gene accounts for under half of them, and the cause for the rest is not known. Within this sample are tens of thousands of clones, with 56% of them counted one time only. Clones ranked in the top ten supply roughly 20% of the sample. The starting material was PBMCs, obtained after 24 months of ibrutinib treatment. Every receptor here comes from a human donor with chronic lymphocytic leukemia.

The rearrangement links TRBV18 to TRBJ1-3; D call uncertain. The CDR3 is 16 amino acids. Germline V gives CDR1 KGHSH, CDR2 LQKENI. The V gene lost 3 bases and the J gene lost 0 bases, with 12 bases spanning the gap. CDR3 sequence (DNA): TGTGCCAGCTCACCGACCAGGACGAGCTCTGGAAACACCATATATTTT. Its protein product is CASSPTRTSSGNTIYF.

The chain is built from TRBV19 and TRBJ2-5; 7 bases match TRBD1. V shed 4 bases, J shed 2 bases, and the junction held 4 bases outside the gene matches. This CDR3 region has 14 residues. The V gene's germline CDR1 is LNHDA and CDR2 SQIVND (reference sequence). The CDR3 protein is CASSKTGWQETQYF. DNA for the CDR3: TGTGCCAGTAGTAAGACAGGGTGGCAAGAGACCCAGTACTTC.

V gene TRBV14 combines with J gene TRBJ2-3; D gene ambiguous. The CDR3 covers 11 residues. Germline CDR1 reads SGHDN; CDR2 reads FVKESK. V was pared by 0 bases and J by 9 bases, with 4 bases between. This chain's CDR3 is CASSQEITQYF. The CDR3 DNA reads as TGTGCCAGCAGCCAAGAGATCACGCAGTATTTT. Full variable domain (missing parts from reference TRBV14 and TRBJ2-3): EAGVTQFPSHSVIEKGQTVTLRCDPISGHDNLYWYRRVMGKEIKFLLHFVKESKQDESGMPNNRFLAERTGGTYSTLKVQPAELEDSGVYFCASSQEITQYFGPGTRLTVL.

The J gene is TRBJ1-2, the V gene TRBV27; D is possibly TRBD1 (6 bases). Germline V gene sequence: CDR1 MNHEY, CDR2 SMNVEV (reference sequence). With 0 bases removed from V and 4 bases from J, the gap between germline ends came to 12 bases. This CDR3 is built from 15 residues. The CDR3 nucleotides read TGTGCCAGCAGTTTATCGTTCCAGGGGATCTATGGCTACACCTTC. Translating it yields CASSLSFQGIYGYTF.

As concerns this clone: A read error may account for a junction end that differs from germline. The chain recombines TRBV5-1 with TRBJ2-5; 10 bases map to TRBD2. CDR1 is SGHRS, CDR2 YFSETQ, per germline. The CDR3 is made up of 17 amino acids. CDR3 DNA sequence: TGCGCCAGCAGCTTGGCCTCGAGCGGGGGGGCCCAAGGGACCCAGTACTTC. It translates to CASSLASSGGAQGTQYF.

This clone was seen just once. The J gene is TRBJ2-3, the V gene TRBV18; TRBD1 agrees at 9 bases. The germline CDR1 and CDR2 sequences are KGHSH and LQKENI. The J segment lost 6 bases and the V segment lost 6 bases, leaving 13 bases of the junction unmatched. The CDR3 spans 16 residues. The CDR3: CASSQNRDRVKDTQYF. For the CDR3, the DNA is TGTGCCAGCTCGCAAAACAGGGACAGGGTAAAGGATACGCAGTATTTT.

The gene calls are TRBV29-1 and TRBJ1-2; D perhaps matches TRBD1 (6 bases). The CDR3 runs to 15 residues. Germline CDR1 SQVTM, CDR2 ANQGSEA. Trimming took 3 bases from V and 3 from J, leaving 17 bases between them. CDR3 loop: CSVDRGGDSYYGYTF. The DNA for the CDR3 is TGCAGCGTTGACAGGGGAGGGGATTCGTACTATGGCTACACCTTC.

This chain links TRBV29-1 with TRBJ1-2; 10 positions agree with TRBD1. The V and J ends lost 2 bases and 8 bases, in that order; junction bases with no gene match: 2. This CDR3 comprises 12 residues. Per germline, CDR1 SQVTM and CDR2 ANQGSEA. For the CDR3, the DNA is TGCAGCGTTGAACCGGACAGGGGGGGCTACACCTTC. Its protein product is CSVEPDRGGYTF.

V gene TRBV11-3 combines with J gene TRBJ1-3; D is undetermined. V lost 2 bases, J lost 13 bases, and 15 bases lay in between. CDR3 length: 13 residues. CDR1 SGHNT and CDR2 YENEEA come from the germline V gene. CDR3: CASSLNPDSPIYF. The CDR3 DNA reads TGTGCCAGCAGCTTAAACCCGGACTCCCCTATATATTTT.

The chain couples TRBV5-6 to TRBJ1-1, with D uncertain. The CDR3 loop spans 13 amino acids. The V gene lost 2 bases and the J gene lost 5 bases, with 10 bases spanning the gap. Germline-derived CDR1 and CDR2 are SGHDT and YYEEEE. CDR3 region: CASSLGRWTEAFF. The CDR3 DNA reads TGTGCCAGCAGCTTAGGCCGGTGGACTGAAGCTTTCTTT.

This chain links TRBV29-1 with TRBJ2-1, with 7 bases identical to TRBD2. The CDR3 contains 13 residues. The germline V gene has CDR1 SQVTM and CDR2 ANQGSEA. J gave up 12 bases and V 6 bases, and 14 bases lay outside the gene matches. CDR3 loop: CSVSGTTTTGQFF. The CDR3 bases are TGCAGCGTCTCCGGGACTACCACAACTGGGCAGTTCTTC.

The chain combines TRBV18 with TRBJ1-2; 10 bases align to TRBD1. Germline CDR1 and CDR2: KGHSH and LQKENI. The CDR3 spans 16 residues. The J segment lost 4 bases and the V segment lost 3 bases, leaving 8 bases of the junction unmatched. The CDR3 DNA reads TGTGCCAGCTCACCTGGCGGGACAGGGGTGACCTATGGCTACACCTTC. This codes for CASSPGGTGVTYGYTF.

This clone has a count of ten or more. The genes are TRBV9 and TRBJ1-2; maybe TRBD1 (6 bases). The germline V gene encodes CDR1 SGDLS and CDR2 YYNGEE. The CDR3 extends over 13 amino acids. The V end lost 4 bases, the J end lost 4 bases, and 11 bases lay between the germline ends. DNA of the CDR3: TGTGCCAGCAGCCCCTCACAGGGCTATGGCTACACCTTC. It specifies CASSPSQGYGYTF.

V usage is TRBV19 and J usage is TRBJ1-2; D might be TRBD1 (6 bases). CDR1 LNHDA and CDR2 SQIVND come from the germline V gene (reference sequence). The CDR3 spans 15 residues. The germline V and J ends were trimmed by 6 bases and 4 bases, with 18 bases remaining between them. CDR3 sequence: CASSLIQGRGYGYTF. In DNA form, the CDR3 reads TGTGCCAGTAGCCTAATACAGGGAAGAGGCTATGGCTACACCTTC.

This sequence joins TRBV11-2 and TRBJ2-1; D is uncertain. V lost 2 bases and J 8 bases, leaving 13 bases between the germline ends. The CDR3 has 14 amino acids. Germline V lookup: CDR1 SGHAT, CDR2 FQNNGV. The CDR3 sequence is CASSLILISDEQFF. In DNA form, the CDR3 reads TGTGCCAGCAGCTTAATTCTGATATCTGATGAGCAGTTCTTC.

This clone has just a few counts. The chain employs TRBV15 and TRBJ1-2; D may be TRBD1 (6 bases). Trimming pared 4 bases from V and 4 bases from J, leaving 19 bases between. Looked up from germline, CDR1 is LNHNV and CDR2 is YYDKDF (reference sequence). The CDR3 is 16 amino acids. CDR3 DNA: TGTGCCACCAGCACCTCGACGGGGGGCGCCGCCTATGGCTACACCTTC. Translated: CATSTSTGGAAYGYTF.

The genes are TRBV18 and TRBJ2-7; D gene ambiguous. From germline, CDR1 is KGHSH and CDR2 LQKENI. The CDR3 is made up of 12 amino acids. Deletions cut 3 bases from V and 5 bases from J, with 8 bases between. CDR3 sequence: CASSPLSDEQYF. CDR3 bases: TGTGCCAGCTCACCCCTTTCGGACGAGCAGTACTTC.

The chain is built from TRBV11-2 and TRBJ2-7; D is tentatively TRBD1 or TRBD2 (5 bases each). CDR1 SGHAT and CDR2 FQNNGV come from the germline V gene. V dropped 1 base and J dropped 3 bases, with 7 bases sitting between them. The CDR3 has 13 residues. CDR3 nucleotides: TGTGCCAGCAGCTTAGGTGGGGGCTACGAGCAGTACGTC. It is translated as CASSLGGGYEQYV.

This clone was detected only a few times. The CDR3 DNA follows: TGTGCCAGCAGTTACCGAACTAAGAATGAGCAGTTCTTC. Translated: CASSYRTKNEQFF. This sequence joins TRBV6-5 and TRBJ2-1; no clear D. Trimming shortened V by 2 bases and J by 7 bases, and 9 bases separated the two germline ends. Germline V lookup: CDR1 MNHEY, CDR2 SVGAGI. The CDR3 contains 13 residues.

The V gene is TRBV4-2, the J gene TRBJ2-1; weak D call: TRBD2 (5 bases). CDR1 LGHNA and CDR2 YNFKEQ come from the germline V gene. Between the trimmed V and J ends, which lost 5 bases and 7 bases, there was a span of 12 bases. CDR3 length: 13 amino acids. Here the CDR3 DNA reads TGTGCCAGCAGCTTGGTTGGGGAGAATGAGCAGTTCTTC. The encoded protein is CASSLVGENEQFF.